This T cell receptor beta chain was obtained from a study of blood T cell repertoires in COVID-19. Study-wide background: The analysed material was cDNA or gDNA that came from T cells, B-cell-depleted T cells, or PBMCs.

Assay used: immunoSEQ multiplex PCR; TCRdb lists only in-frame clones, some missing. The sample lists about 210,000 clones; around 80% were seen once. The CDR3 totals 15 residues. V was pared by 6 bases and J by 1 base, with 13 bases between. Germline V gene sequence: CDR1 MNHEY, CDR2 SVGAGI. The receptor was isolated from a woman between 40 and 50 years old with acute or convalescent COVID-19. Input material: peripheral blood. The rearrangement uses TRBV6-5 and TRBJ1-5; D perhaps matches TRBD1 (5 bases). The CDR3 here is CASRGGSNSNQPQHF. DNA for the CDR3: TGTGCCAGCAGGGGGGGAAGCAACAGCAATCAGCCCCAGCATTTT.